The 28 T cell receptor beta chains given below trace back to one sample, sequenced in a study of T cell responses to AZD1222 COVID-19 vaccine. Some clones are missing from TCRdb's copy, which holds only in-frame ones; the method was immunoSEQ multiplex PCR. Altogether around 25,000 clones are present, roughly 91% being singletons, with the ten largest covering roughly 30%. The material sequenced was peripheral blood, taken 28 days after the second AZD1222 dose. The receptors derive from an adult who received the AZD1222 COVID-19 vaccine.

There are a few counts of this clone. The CDR3 region has the DNA TGTGCCTGGAGTGTCCGAGACGATCAGCCCCAGCATTTT. Translated: CAWSVRDDQPQHF. The gene calls are TRBV30 and TRBJ1-5; D unresolved. The CDR3 totals 13 residues. Germline V lookup: CDR1 GTSNPN, CDR2 SVGIG (reference sequence). V was pared by 0 bases and J by 5 bases, with 8 bases between.

V is TRBV14 and J is TRBJ1-2; D is possibly TRBD1 (5 bases). Germline lookup yields CDR1 SGHDN and CDR2 FVKESK. The CDR3 covers 14 residues. V shed 1 base and J shed 3 bases, with 9 bases lying between them. CDR3: CASSQVDRYYGYTF. CDR3 in DNA: TGTGCCAGCAGCCAAGTCGACAGATACTATGGCTACACCTTC.

DNA of the CDR3: TGTGCCAGCAGCGTGGGGACTAGCCCCACTGAGCAGTTCTTC. Its protein is CASSVGTSPTEQFF. The V and J genes are TRBV9 and TRBJ2-1, with 9 nucleotides matching TRBD2. V dropped 2 bases and J dropped 9; count of bases not matched to a gene: 6. The CDR3 sequence is 14 residues long. Per the germline V gene, CDR1 is SGDLS and CDR2 is YYNGEE.

This clone came up once. The rearrangement joins TRBV5-1 to TRBJ2-1; D is uncertain. The CDR3 is 13 residues long. Looked up from germline, CDR1 is SGHRS and CDR2 is YFSETQ. V lost 4 bases and J 6 bases, leaving 11 bases between the germline ends. In DNA form, the CDR3 reads TGCGCCAGCAGCAGTTTCCCGGCCAATGAGCAGTTCTTC. Residues: CASSSFPANEQFF. Supplemented by reference TRBV5-1 and TRBJ2-1, the full variable domain reads KAGVTQTPRYLIKTRGQQVTLSCSPISGHRSVSWYQQTPGQGLQFLFEYFSETQRNKGNFPGRFSGRQFSNSRSEMNVSTLELGDSALYLCASSSFPANEQFFGPGTRLTVL.

The CDR3: CASSPGQGVGGYTF. The CDR3, as DNA: TGTGCCAGCAGCCCGGGACAGGGGGTAGGCGGCTACACCTTC. The J gene is TRBJ1-2, the V gene TRBV7-3, with 11 nucleotides matching TRBD1. The V gene's germline CDR1 is SGHTA and CDR2 FQGTGA. The CDR3 runs to 14 residues. With 5 bases clipped from V and 8 bases from J, the junction kept 7 bases outside the gene matches.

CDR3 nucleotide sequence: TGCGCCAGCAGCTGGGAGGGAAATCAGCCCCAGCATTTT. Its protein product is CASSWEGNQPQHF. J is TRBJ1-5 and V is TRBV5-1, with unresolved D. Germline-derived CDR1 and CDR2 are SGHRS and YFSETQ. The V gene lost 3 bases and the J gene lost 4 bases, with 8 bases spanning the gap. This CDR3 region has 13 residues.

As DNA, the CDR3 is TGTGCCAGCAGGTACAGGGAAGGGGGAGAGCAGTACTTC. Its protein product is CASRYREGGEQYF. This sequence joins TRBV2 and TRBJ2-7; tentative D call: TRBD1 (6 bases). The V end was cut by 6 bases, the J end by 7 bases, with 16 bases between. The CDR3 has 13 residues. Germline assignment: CDR1 SNHLY and CDR2 FYNNEI.

The chain has TRBV7-2 and TRBJ2-5; D is perhaps TRBD1 (5 bases). Trimming removed 3 bases at V and 1 base at J, with 15 bases between. There are 16 residues in the CDR3. From germline, CDR1 is SGHTA and CDR2 FQGNSA. DNA of the CDR3: TGTGCCAGCAGCTTGCCCAGGGATTGGGGCCAAGAGACCCAGTACTTC. It codes for CASSLPRDWGQETQYF.

The chain combines TRBV5-6 with TRBJ1-2, with D perhaps matching TRBD1 (6 bases). The V and J ends lost 2 bases and 5 bases respectively, with 13 bases between them. This CDR3 is 14 amino acids long. Germline CDR1 is SGHDT and CDR2 is YYEEEE. The CDR3 DNA reads TGTGCCAGCAGCTTACCGGGACACATTTATGGCTACACCTTC. Amino acid sequence: CASSLPGHIYGYTF.

The chain carries TRBV3-1 (or the pseudogene TRBV3-2) and TRBJ2-3; D unresolved. The germline V and J ends were trimmed by 4 bases and 4 bases, with 15 bases remaining between them. Germline CDR1 is LGHDT and CDR2 is YNNKEL (reference sequence). The CDR3 loop spans 15 amino acids. The CDR3 spells CASSPTLTSPDTQYF. Here the CDR3 DNA reads TGTGCCAGCAGCCCGACTCTTACCTCCCCAGATACGCAGTATTTT.

In its sample, this clone was seen a few times. The rearrangement joins TRBV14 to TRBJ1-1, with D possibly matching TRBD1 (6 bases). The V gene's germline CDR1 is SGHDN and CDR2 FVKESK. The CDR3 length is 15 residues. V was clipped by 5 bases and J by 4 bases, with 17 bases between them. CDR3 amino acids: CASSAGGALGTEAFF. For the CDR3, the DNA is TGTGCCAGCAGCGCGGGGGGGGCCCTGGGCACTGAAGCTTTCTTT.

The V call is TRBV6-5, the J call TRBJ2-7; D is possibly TRBD1 or TRBD2 (5 bases each). Deletions cut 8 bases from V and 5 bases from J, with 19 bases between. Germline CDR1 reads MNHEY; CDR2 reads SVGAGI. The CDR3 length is 14 residues. In nucleotides, the CDR3 is TGTGCCAGCCTGGGGACCGAGTACGGCGACGAGCAGTACTTC. Its protein product is CASLGTEYGDEQYF.

The CDR3 protein is CASSQPRTQYF. The DNA for the CDR3 is TGTGCCAGCAGCCAGCCGCGGACCCAGTACTTC. The chain recombines TRBV6-2 or TRBV6-3 with TRBJ2-5, with unresolved D. This CDR3 comprises 11 residues. V lost 6 bases to trimming and J lost 7 bases, with 9 bases between them. The germline V gene encodes CDR1 MNHEY and CDR2 SVGEGT.

The chain combines TRBV3-1 (or the pseudogene TRBV3-2) with TRBJ1-1, with 8 bases matching TRBD1. Trimming cost V 3 bases and J 4 bases; bases outside gene matches: 4. The CDR3 is 14 amino acids. CDR1 and CDR2 from the germline V gene are LGHDT and YNNKEL (reference sequence). The CDR3 DNA reads TGTGCCAGCAGCCAGGAGGACAGGGTCACTGAAGCTTTCTTT. Protein: CASSQEDRVTEAFF.

The chain joins TRBV19 to TRBJ1-2; no clear D. V lost 8 bases to trimming and J lost 2 bases, with 15 bases between them. This CDR3 has 14 residues. The germline V gene encodes CDR1 LNHDA and CDR2 SQIVND (reference sequence). The CDR3 sequence: CASQSRDGNYGYTF. In DNA, the CDR3 is TGTGCCAGTCAAAGCCGAGACGGGAACTATGGCTACACCTTC.

The J gene is TRBJ2-7, the V gene TRBV6-1; D not certain. Trimming removed 3 bases from V and 7 bases from J, with 7 bases in between. CDR1 is MNHNS, CDR2 SASEGT, per germline. The CDR3 consists of 11 residues. The DNA for the CDR3 is TGTGCCAGCAGTGATCTGGGAGAGCAGTACTTC. It codes for CASSDLGEQYF.

The V gene is TRBV11-3, the J gene TRBJ2-3; 7 nucleotides match TRBD2. Losses at the gene ends were 7 bases for V and 2 bases for J; bases not matched to a gene: 9. Germline assignment: CDR1 SGHNT and CDR2 YENEEA. This CDR3 comprises 15 residues. CDR3 nucleotides: TGTGCCAGCACCATGGGGGGGAGGGACACAGATACGCAGTATTTT. It encodes CASTMGGRDTDTQYF.

Remarks on this clone: The junction departs from germline at one end; a sequencing error may be responsible. This chain links TRBV2 with TRBJ2-7; TRBD1 matches at 9 bases. The V gene's germline CDR1 is SNHLY and CDR2 FYNNEI. The CDR3 loop spans 12 amino acids. Written as DNA, the CDR3 is TGTGCCAGCAGTGAAACCCGGGACAGGGTGAACTTC. Translating gives CASSETRDRVNF.

Here the CDR3 reads CASSLGGIQETQYF. The CDR3 bases are TGCGCCAGCAGCTTAGGCGGAATTCAAGAGACCCAGTACTTC. The chain carries TRBV5-1 and TRBJ2-5; D is uncertain. V was clipped by 2 bases and J by 2 bases, with 10 bases between them. The CDR3 contains 14 residues. In germline, CDR1 is SGHRS, CDR2 YFSETQ.

The V and J genes are TRBV13 and TRBJ2-1; D unresolved. Germline values: CDR1 PRHDT, CDR2 FYEKMQ (reference sequence). The CDR3 is 14 amino acids. V gave up 6 bases and J gave up 10 bases, with 19 bases separating them. CDR3 residues: CASRLFGPTQEQFF. The CDR3 DNA is TGTGCCAGCAGACTTTTTGGCCCCACTCAGGAGCAGTTCTTC.

The chain links TRBV28 to TRBJ1-5; D unclear. V gave up 7 bases and J gave up 0 bases, with 4 bases separating them. The CDR3 runs 12 residues. Germline V CDR1 and CDR2: MDHEN, SYDVKM. Here the CDR3 DNA reads TGTGCCAGCATGTTTAGCAATCAGCCCCAGCATTTT. Protein product: CASMFSNQPQHF.

The CDR3 DNA is TGTGCCAGCACAGGGGCGAAGGAGGAAAAACTGTTTTTT. It yields the protein CASTGAKEEKLFF. The chain has TRBV6-5 and TRBJ1-4; D perhaps matches TRBD1 (6 bases). CDR3 size: 13 residues. Germline assignment: CDR1 MNHEY and CDR2 SVGAGI. Trimming removed 7 bases from V and 8 bases from J, with 14 bases in between.

The rearrangement joins TRBV10-3 to TRBJ1-3, with D possibly matching TRBD1 (5 bases). The CDR3 runs 13 residues. Trimming removed 5 bases from V and 3 bases from J, with 8 bases in between. Germline CDR1 ENHRY, CDR2 SYGVKD. The chain's CDR3 is CAISSGGGNTIYF. CDR3 nucleotide sequence: TGTGCCATCAGTTCGGGGGGTGGAAACACCATATATTTT.

This clone was counted between two and nine times. The chain joins TRBV6-2 or TRBV6-3 to TRBJ2-4; TRBD1 aligns across 7 bases. The CDR3 runs 12 residues. Trimming removed 6 bases from V and 13 bases from J; junction bases left unmatched: 9. CDR1 is MNHEY, CDR2 SVGEGT, per germline. The DNA for the CDR3 is TGTGCCAGCAGCCTACTCCTGGGACAGCAGTACTTC. Translation gives CASSLLLGQQYF.

The chain uses TRBV28 and TRBJ2-7; 8 positions match TRBD1. CDR1 is MDHEN and CDR2 is SYDVKM in the germline V gene. The CDR3 is made up of 13 amino acids. Trimming removed 7 bases from V and 4 bases from J; junction bases left unmatched: 6. The CDR3 reads CASMRQGWYEQYF. DNA of the CDR3: TGTGCCAGCATGAGACAGGGGTGGTACGAGCAGTACTTC.

The chain is built from TRBV6-2 or TRBV6-3 and TRBJ2-7; D uncertain. This CDR3 is built from 14 residues. The V end lost 0 bases, the J end lost 6 bases, and 12 bases lay between the germline ends. From germline, CDR1 is MNHEY and CDR2 SVGEGT. In DNA, the CDR3 is TGTGCCAGCAGTTACTCGATAGAGTCAGCCGAGCAGTACTTC. Residues: CASSYSIESAEQYF.

This clone occurred once. The chain uses TRBV5-8 and TRBJ1-2; TRBD1 might be the D (6 bases). V lost 2 bases to trimming and J lost 5 bases, with 10 bases between them. Germline V gene sequence: CDR1 SGHTS, CDR2 YDEGEE. This CDR3 contains 13 residues. CDR3: CASSFGRGYGYTF. In DNA, the CDR3 is TGTGCCAGCAGCTTTGGCAGGGGATATGGCTACACCTTC.

The chain carries TRBV12-3 or TRBV12-4 and TRBJ2-7; a possible D gene is TRBD2 (6 bases). V was cut by 5 bases and J by 4 bases, with 12 bases left in between. The CDR3 length is 13 residues. The CDR3 spells CASSSAGRYEQYF. The CDR3 region has the DNA TGTGCCAGCAGTAGCGCGGGACGGTACGAGCAGTACTTC.